A single T cell receptor beta chain is shown here with its context. Its matching antigen is unknown. The junction departs from germline at one end; a sequencing error may be responsible. This sample is part of a study of cytomegalovirus exposure and HLA in healthy donors. This PCR relied on a set of 60 Vbeta primers and 13 Jbeta primers. Only in-frame clones appear in the TCRdb table, and some are missing; sequencing was by immunoSEQ multiplex PCR. The sample lists about 170,000 clones, under 90% occurring once. Germline CDR1 and CDR2: SNHLY and FYNNEI. The CDR3 totals 11 residues. The study, taken as a whole, reports: Follow-up analysis later connected one missense variant in DCLRE1C with trimming of TCR beta V- and J-genes. Because they were indistinguishable, some V segments, including TRBV6-2 and TRBV6-3, were excluded. Some highly shared sequence variants likely arose as a pipeline artifact.

The chain carries TRBV2 and TRBJ2-7, with 8 positions matching TRBD1. Sequencing used PBMCs. The source of this sequence is a man between 18 and 35 years old in good health and CMV-seronegative. The CDR3 coding sequence is TGTGCCAGCAGTCTTCTGGGACAGGATCTCTTC. Protein: CASSLLGQDLF.